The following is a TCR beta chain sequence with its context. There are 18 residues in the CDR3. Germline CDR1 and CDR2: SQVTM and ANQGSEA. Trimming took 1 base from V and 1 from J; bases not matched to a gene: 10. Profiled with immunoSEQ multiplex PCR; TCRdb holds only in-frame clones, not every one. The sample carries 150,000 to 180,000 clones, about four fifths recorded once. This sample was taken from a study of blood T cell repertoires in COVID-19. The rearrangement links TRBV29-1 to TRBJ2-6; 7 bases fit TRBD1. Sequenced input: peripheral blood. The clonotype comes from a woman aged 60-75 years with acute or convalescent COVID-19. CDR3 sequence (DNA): TGCAGCGTTGAAGCCCGACAGGGATCTATATCTGGGGCCAACGTCCTGACTTTC. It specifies CSVEARQGSISGANVLTF.